This TCR beta chain was sequenced for a study of T cells in localized non-small cell lung cancer. Repertoires were generated with immunoSEQ multiplex PCR, while TCRdb's copy carries only in-frame clones and drops some. This table has under 95,000 clones, over 75% appearing once. As regards this clone: Its antigen is unidentified. A much larger clone lies a single base off, so this may be a read error. Other DNA sequences from this sample encode an identical CDR3 as well.

Whole-study results and caveats: Adjacent lung tissue had a median roughly 55 of the top 100 clones found in the tumor.

V lost 9 bases to trimming and J lost 5 bases, with 16 bases between them. CDR1 and CDR2 (germline): LNHDA, SQIVND (reference sequence). This CDR3 is 13 amino acids long. The sample was peripheral blood, taken before any cancer treatment. The clonotype was recovered from an older female donor with stage I lung adenocarcinoma. J is TRBJ1-2 and V is TRBV19; tentative D call: TRBD1 (5 bases). This CDR3 reads CASTQQVGYGYTF. CDR3 DNA: TGTGCCAGCACCCAACAGGTGGGGTATGGCTACACCTTC. The full variable domain, rest sourced from reference TRBV19 and TRBJ1-2, is DGGITQSPKYLFRKEGQNVTLSCEQNLNHDAMYWYRQDPGQGLRLIYYSQIVNDFQKGDIAEGYSVSREKKESFPLTVTSAQKNPTAFYLCASTQQVGYGYTFGSGTRLTVV.